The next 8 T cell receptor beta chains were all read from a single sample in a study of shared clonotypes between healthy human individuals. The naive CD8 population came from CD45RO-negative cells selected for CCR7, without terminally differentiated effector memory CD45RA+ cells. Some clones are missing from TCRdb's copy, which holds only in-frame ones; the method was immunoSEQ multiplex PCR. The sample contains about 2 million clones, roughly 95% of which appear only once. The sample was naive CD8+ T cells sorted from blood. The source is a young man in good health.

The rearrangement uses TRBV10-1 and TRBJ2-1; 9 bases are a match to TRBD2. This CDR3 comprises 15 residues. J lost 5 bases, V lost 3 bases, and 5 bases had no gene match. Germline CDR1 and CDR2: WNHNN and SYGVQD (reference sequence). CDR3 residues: CASSDSGRLNNEQFF. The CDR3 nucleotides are TGCGCCAGCAGTGACAGCGGGAGGCTGAACAATGAGCAGTTCTTC.

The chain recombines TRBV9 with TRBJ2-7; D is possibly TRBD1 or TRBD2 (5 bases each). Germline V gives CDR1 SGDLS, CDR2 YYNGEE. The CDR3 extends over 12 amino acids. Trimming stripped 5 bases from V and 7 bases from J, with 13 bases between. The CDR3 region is CASSESGGEQYF. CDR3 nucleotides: TGTGCCAGCAGTGAATCTGGGGGTGAGCAGTACTTC. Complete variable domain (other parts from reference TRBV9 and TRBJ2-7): DSGVTQTPKHLITATGQRVTLRCSPRSGDLSVYWYQQSLDQGLQFLIQYYNGEERAKGNILERFSAQQFPDLHSELNLSSLELGDSALYFCASSESGGEQYFGPGTRLTVT.

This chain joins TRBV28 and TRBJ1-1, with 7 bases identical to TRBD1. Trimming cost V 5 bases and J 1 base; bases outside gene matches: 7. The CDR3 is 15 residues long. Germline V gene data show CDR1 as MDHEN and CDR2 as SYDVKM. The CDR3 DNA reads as TGTGCCAGCAGTACCGACAGGGAGGGGAACACTGAAGCTTTCTTT. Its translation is CASSTDREGNTEAFF.

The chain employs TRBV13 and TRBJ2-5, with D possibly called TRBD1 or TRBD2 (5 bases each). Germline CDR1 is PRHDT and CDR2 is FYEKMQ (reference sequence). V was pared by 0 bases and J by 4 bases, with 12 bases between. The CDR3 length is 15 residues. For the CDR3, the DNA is TGTGCCAGCAGCTTAGGCCAGGGACGCACAGAGACCCAGTACTTC. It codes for CASSLGQGRTETQYF.

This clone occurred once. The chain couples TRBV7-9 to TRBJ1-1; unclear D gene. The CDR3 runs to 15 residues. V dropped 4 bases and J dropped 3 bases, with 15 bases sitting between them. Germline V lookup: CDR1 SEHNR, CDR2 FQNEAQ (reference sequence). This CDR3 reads CASSSQNTDDTEAFF. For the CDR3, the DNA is TGTGCCAGCAGCTCCCAGAACACGGACGACACTGAAGCTTTCTTT.

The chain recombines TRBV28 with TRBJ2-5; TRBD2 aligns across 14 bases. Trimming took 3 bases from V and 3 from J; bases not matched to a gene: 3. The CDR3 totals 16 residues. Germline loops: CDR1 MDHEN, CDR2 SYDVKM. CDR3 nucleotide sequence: TGTGCCAGCAGTTTGACTAGCGGGGGGGCGAAAGAGACCCAGTACTTC. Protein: CASSLTSGGAKETQYF.

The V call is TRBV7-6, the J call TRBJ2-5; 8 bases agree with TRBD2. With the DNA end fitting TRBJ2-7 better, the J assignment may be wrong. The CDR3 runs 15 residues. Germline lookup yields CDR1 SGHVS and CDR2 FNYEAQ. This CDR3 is CASSSPGRGAHEQYF. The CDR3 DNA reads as TGTGCCAGCAGCTCCCCCGGGCGGGGGGCCCACGAGCAGTACTTC.

The CDR3 region has the DNA TGTGCCAGCGGCGGGAGCTCCTACGAGCAGTACTTC. This gives the protein CASGGSSYEQYF. The chain employs TRBV6-6 and TRBJ2-7; 7 bases are shared with TRBD2. From germline, CDR1 is MNHNY and CDR2 SVGAGI (reference sequence). Germline trimming cut 8 bases from V and 0 bases from J; bases unmatched to any gene: 1. The CDR3 is 12 residues long.